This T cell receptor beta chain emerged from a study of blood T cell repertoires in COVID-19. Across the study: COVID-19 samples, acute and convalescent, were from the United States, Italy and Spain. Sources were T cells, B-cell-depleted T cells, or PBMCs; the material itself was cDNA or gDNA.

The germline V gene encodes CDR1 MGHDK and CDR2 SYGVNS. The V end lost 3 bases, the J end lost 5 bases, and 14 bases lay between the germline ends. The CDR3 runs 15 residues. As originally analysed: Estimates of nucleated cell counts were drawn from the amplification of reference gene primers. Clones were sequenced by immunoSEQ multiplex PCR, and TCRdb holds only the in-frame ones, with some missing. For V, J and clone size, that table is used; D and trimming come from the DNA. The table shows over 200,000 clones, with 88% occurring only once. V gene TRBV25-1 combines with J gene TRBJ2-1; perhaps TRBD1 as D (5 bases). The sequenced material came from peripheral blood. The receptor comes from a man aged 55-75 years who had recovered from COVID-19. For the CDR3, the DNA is TGTGCCAGCAGTGATCCCTTGGGGCCAAACAATGAGCAGTTCTTC. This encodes CASSDPLGPNNEQFF. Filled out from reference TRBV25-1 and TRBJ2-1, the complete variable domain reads EADIYQTPRYLVIGTGKKITLECSQTMGHDKMYWYQQDPGMELHLIHYSYGVNSTEKGDLSSESTVSRIRTEHFPLTLESARPSHTSQYLCASSDPLGPNNEQFFGPGTRLTVL.